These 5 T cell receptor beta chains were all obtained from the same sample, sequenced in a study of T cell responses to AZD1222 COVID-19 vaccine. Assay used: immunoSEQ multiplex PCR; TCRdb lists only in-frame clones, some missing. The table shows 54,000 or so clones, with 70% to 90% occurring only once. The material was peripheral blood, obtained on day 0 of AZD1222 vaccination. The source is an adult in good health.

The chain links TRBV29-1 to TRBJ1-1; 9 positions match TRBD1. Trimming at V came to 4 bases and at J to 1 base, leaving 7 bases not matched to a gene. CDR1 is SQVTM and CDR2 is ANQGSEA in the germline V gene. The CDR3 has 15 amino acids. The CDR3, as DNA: TGCAGCGTTGGGGAACAGGGGGCGAGGAACACTGAAGCTTTCTTT. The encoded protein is CSVGEQGARNTEAFF.

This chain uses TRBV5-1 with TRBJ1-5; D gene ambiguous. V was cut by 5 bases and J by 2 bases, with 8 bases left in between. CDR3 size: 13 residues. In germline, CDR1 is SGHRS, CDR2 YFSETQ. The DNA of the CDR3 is TGCGCCAGCAGTTCGGACGGCAATCAGCCCCAGCATTTT. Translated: CASSSDGNQPQHF.

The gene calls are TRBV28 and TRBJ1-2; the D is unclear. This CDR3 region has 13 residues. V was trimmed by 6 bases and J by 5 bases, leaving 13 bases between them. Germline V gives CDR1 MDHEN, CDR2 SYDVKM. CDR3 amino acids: CASSETVRYGYTF. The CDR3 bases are TGTGCCAGCAGCGAAACAGTGAGGTATGGCTACACCTTC.

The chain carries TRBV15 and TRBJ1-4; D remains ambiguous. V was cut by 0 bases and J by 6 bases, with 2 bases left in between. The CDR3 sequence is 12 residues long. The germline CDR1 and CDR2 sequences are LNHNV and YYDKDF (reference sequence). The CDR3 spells CATSRDHEKLFF. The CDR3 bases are TGTGCCACCAGCAGAGATCATGAAAAACTGTTTTTT.

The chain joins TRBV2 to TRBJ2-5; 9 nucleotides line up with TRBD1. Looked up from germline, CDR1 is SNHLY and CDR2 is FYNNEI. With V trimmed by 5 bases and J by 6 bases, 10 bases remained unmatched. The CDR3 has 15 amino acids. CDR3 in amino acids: CASSLFGQGQQTQYF. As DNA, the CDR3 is TGTGCCAGCAGTCTCTTCGGACAGGGGCAACAGACCCAGTACTTC.